This T cell receptor (beta chain) is from a study of glioma-infiltrating T cells. TCR alpha and beta CDR3 regions were amplified from RNA using iRepertoire nested multiplex PCR. For one-step reverse transcription and amplification, roughly 95-450 ng of tissue mRNA or PBMC total RNA was used. TCRdb redid the calling of the multiplex PCR reads with MiXCR, one entry per CDR3 protein. There are roughly 40,000 distinct CDR3 sequences in the sample; 20% to 25% occur only once, and roughly 6.1% lies in the top ten. At least ten counts were recorded for this clonotype. Its target is not known. Notes on the study in general: CDR3 overlap between tissue and blood was very small. Non-neoplastic patients had below-expected tissue-blood divergence, while all gliomas exceeded expectation.

The CDR3 is made up of 15 amino acids. The J segment lost 2 bases and the V segment lost 4 bases, leaving 6 bases of the junction unmatched. Germline V lookup: CDR1 MGHRA, CDR2 YSYEKL. The rearrangement joins TRBV4-1 to TRBJ2-5; 8 nucleotides match TRBD2. Input material: glioma tissue, nonneoplastic brain tissue, or PBMCs (not recorded which). The origin of this receptor is a human donor with low-grade glioma or glioblastoma, undergoing nonglioma brain surgery, or in good health (not recorded which). The CDR3 bases are TGCGCCAGCAGCCGGCAAGCGGGGGCTCAAGAGACCCAGTACTTC. Translating it yields CASSRQAGAQETQYF.